This T cell receptor beta chain originates from a study of T cells after yellow fever vaccination. This clonotype showed up just a few times. Its specificity is not known. A process of 5'RACE template switching, which added a universal primer site and UMIs, was used to make TCR cDNA. MiXCR was run by TCRdb on the 5' RACE reads, yielding one entry per CDR3 protein. The sample consists of some 350,000 distinct CDR3 sequences, 3.5% to 4.5% of them appearing once. Whole-study findings and limits: A large majority of primary-vaccination clones showed up again after the booster (roughly 96% CD4, 85% to 90% CD8). The CD4 compartment and the CD8 compartment contained a small share of clonotypes in common.

Germline V gives CDR1 LGHNA, CDR2 YSLEER. The CDR3 extends over 17 amino acids. V shed 1 base and J shed 1 base, with 14 bases lying between them. The TCR originated in a man aged 18 to 29 who received the YFV17D yellow fever vaccine. The sample in question was PBMCs, obtained 5 days after the yellow fever booster vaccination. The chain combines TRBV4-3 with TRBJ1-5; unclear D gene. CDR3 sequence: CASSQVYQARSNQPQHF. As DNA, the CDR3 is TGCGCCAGCAGCCAAGTTTATCAGGCGAGGAGCAATCAGCCCCAGCATTTT.